A single sample is the source of the 28 T cell receptor beta chains below, sequenced in a study of identical twins. TCRdb re-derived calls from the 5' RACE reads in MiXCR, one entry per CDR3 protein. The sample records some 320,000 distinct CDR3 sequences, roughly 12% being singletons. These data were also filed under a second study, of yellow fever vaccine responses in identical twins.

Input material: CD8+ T cells sorted from blood. These receptors all come from a woman under 30 in good health.

This clonotype turned up a few times. The chain uses TRBV6-5 and TRBJ1-5, with D hard to call. Looked up from germline, CDR1 is MNHEY and CDR2 is SVGAGI. V lost 6 bases and J lost 0, with 12 bases in between. The CDR3 consists of 15 residues. For the CDR3, the DNA is TGTGCCAGCAGACTCGAGATTTATAGCAATCAGCCCCAGCATTTT. This encodes CASRLEIYSNQPQHF.

This chain links TRBV20-1 with TRBJ2-5; the D is unclear. V lost 3 bases to trimming and J lost 5 bases, with 4 bases between them. CDR3 length: 10 amino acids. The germline gives CDR1 DFQATT, CDR2 SNEGSKA (reference sequence). This CDR3 is CSASGETQYF. CDR3 nucleotides: TGCAGTGCTAGTGGGGAGACCCAGTACTTC.

This clonotype appeared a single time. This chain connects TRBV28 to TRBJ2-5, with D perhaps matching TRBD1 (5 bases). This CDR3 contains 12 residues. The germline V gene has CDR1 MDHEN and CDR2 SYDVKM. V lost 10 bases, J lost 0 bases, and 9 bases lay in between. The CDR3 spells CATDSYQETQYF. The CDR3 DNA is TGTGCCACCGACAGCTACCAAGAGACCCAGTACTTC. Looking up the rest from reference TRBV28 and TRBJ2-5 gives the full variable domain: DVKVTQSSRYLVKRTGEKVFLECVQDMDHENMFWYRQDPGLGLRLIYFSYDVKMKEKGDIPEGYSVSREKKERFSLILESASTNQTSMYLCATDSYQETQYFGPGTRLLVL.

This chain links TRBV9 with TRBJ2-1; TRBD2 might be the D (6 bases). The germline V gene encodes CDR1 SGDLS and CDR2 YYNGEE. CDR3 length: 14 residues. V lost 3 bases and J lost 10, with 17 bases in between. CDR3 protein: CASSAHRGFLEQFF. The CDR3 bases are TGTGCCAGCAGCGCGCATCGGGGGTTTTTGGAGCAGTTCTTC.

This clonotype was picked up a small number of times. The chain links TRBV4-1 to TRBJ2-1; D remains ambiguous. The germline V gene encodes CDR1 MGHRA and CDR2 YSYEKL. This CDR3 comprises 16 residues. Trimming shortened V by 1 base and J by 8 bases, and 18 bases separated the two germline ends. CDR3 region: CASSQGVGISLDEQFF. Written as DNA, the CDR3 is TGCGCCAGCAGCCAAGGTGTGGGGATTTCGCTCGATGAGCAGTTCTTC.

This rearrangement joins TRBV6-5 to TRBJ2-2, with D unresolved. CDR1 is MNHEY, CDR2 SVGAGI, per germline. V was shortened by 0 bases and J by 2 bases, with 7 bases between the two germline ends. The CDR3 covers 15 residues. The CDR3 loop reads CASSYSSGNTGELFF. The CDR3 DNA reads TGTGCCAGCAGTTACTCTTCGGGTAACACCGGGGAGCTGTTTTTT.

This chain uses TRBV5-1 with TRBJ2-7; TRBD2 might be the D (5 bases). Per germline, CDR1 SGHRS and CDR2 YFSETQ. V dropped 1 base and J dropped 6 bases, with 11 bases sitting between them. The CDR3 extends over 13 amino acids. CDR3 bases: TGCGCCAGCAGCTTGAAGCGGACCTCCGAGCAGTACTTC. Its translation is CASSLKRTSEQYF.

The chain joins TRBV7-3 to TRBJ2-1, with D unresolved. The CDR3 totals 15 residues. V lost 5 bases, J lost 0 bases, and 11 bases lay in between. Germline V lookup: CDR1 SGHTA, CDR2 FQGTGA. CDR3 protein: CASSPGVNSYNEQFF. For the CDR3, the DNA is TGTGCCAGCAGCCCGGGCGTTAACTCCTACAATGAGCAGTTCTTC.

The chain is built from TRBV5-4 and TRBJ2-1, with 10 bases fitting TRBD1. Germline V lookup: CDR1 SGHNT, CDR2 YYREEE (reference sequence). After removal of 4 bases from V and 8 bases from J, the junction contained 9 bases not matched to a gene. The CDR3 extends over 15 amino acids. The chain's CDR3 is CASSPRDRGGDEQFF. CDR3 bases: TGTGCCAGCAGCCCCCGGGACAGGGGCGGGGATGAGCAGTTCTTC.

The chain joins TRBV5-1 to TRBJ2-5; 7 bases line up with TRBD2. With V trimmed by 0 bases and J by 5 bases, 10 bases remained unmatched. The germline CDR1 and CDR2 sequences are SGHRS and YFSETQ. CDR3 length: 16 amino acids. The CDR3 DNA sequence: TGCGCCAGCAGCTTGGATCCGCGGGAGATTGTGGAGACCCAGTACTTC. It translates to CASSLDPREIVETQYF.

In this sample, this clonotype turned up a few times. This chain connects TRBV3-1 to TRBJ1-2, with D perhaps matching TRBD1 (5 bases). V lost 0 bases, J lost 6 bases, and 11 bases lay in between. Germline V lookup: CDR1 LGHDT, CDR2 YNNKEL (reference sequence). This CDR3 is 14 amino acids long. For the CDR3, the DNA is TGTGCCAGCAGCCAAGATCGAGCGGGGGATGGCTACACCTTC. This encodes CASSQDRAGDGYTF.

This clonotype was picked up a small number of times. The rearrangement uses TRBV10-3 and TRBJ1-1, with TRBD1 matching 8 bases. V trimming: 8 bases; J trimming: 0 bases; junction bases outside the gene matches: 11. The CDR3 consists of 16 residues. CDR1 and CDR2 from the germline V gene are ENHRY and SYGVKD. CDR3 region: CAIGGRTGLVNTEAFF. CDR3 DNA: TGTGCCATCGGGGGACGGACAGGGTTGGTGAACACTGAAGCTTTCTTT.

The chain is built from TRBV6-1 and TRBJ2-1, with a weak D call TRBD1 (5 bases). CDR3 length: 14 residues. Trimming pared 1 base from V and 8 bases from J, leaving 12 bases between. Germline CDR1 and CDR2: MNHNS and SASEGT. CDR3 in amino acids: CASSEDQGTHEQFF. CDR3 coding DNA: TGTGCCAGCAGTGAAGACCAGGGAACCCATGAGCAGTTCTTC.

This clonotype was counted only a few times. The rearrangement links TRBV9 to TRBJ2-3, with 8 bases matching TRBD1. CDR3 size: 13 residues. V dropped 3 bases and J dropped 4; count of bases not matched to a gene: 1. Germline lookup yields CDR1 SGDLS and CDR2 YYNGEE. DNA of the CDR3: TGTGCCAGCAGCGCAGGGGGCGCAGATACGCAGTATTTT. As protein: CASSAGGADTQYF. The variable domain in full, with the rest retrieved from reference TRBV9 and TRBJ2-3, is DSGVTQTPKHLITATGQRVTLRCSPRSGDLSVYWYQQSLDQGLQFLIQYYNGEERAKGNILERFSAQQFPDLHSELNLSSLELGDSALYFCASSAGGADTQYFGPGTRLTVL.

This clonotype was detected a few times. The CDR3 spells CASSEWTSGSREVTDTQYF. The CDR3 nucleotides are TGTGCCAGCAGTGAATGGACTAGCGGGAGCCGAGAGGTCACAGATACGCAGTATTTT. The V call is TRBV2, the J call TRBJ2-3, with TRBD2 matching over 13 bases. Germline CDR1 SNHLY, CDR2 FYNNEI. J was trimmed by 2 bases and V by 2 bases; bases with no gene match: 10. The CDR3 extends over 19 amino acids.

This clonotype was seen a handful of times. The V and J genes are TRBV4-2 and TRBJ2-5, with 7 bases aligning to TRBD1. The V gene's germline CDR1 is LGHNA and CDR2 YNFKEQ. The CDR3 extends over 15 amino acids. Trimming cost V 5 bases and J 3 bases; bases outside gene matches: 9. The CDR3 nucleotides read TGTGCCAGCAGCAAAGGGACAGCGGTGGAAGAGACCCAGTACTTC. It translates to CASSKGTAVEETQYF.

This chain joins TRBV5-1 and TRBJ2-5; TRBD2 agrees at 8 bases. The CDR3 spans 18 residues. V shed 6 bases and J 0 bases; nucleotides not matched to a gene: 16. In germline, CDR1 is SGHRS, CDR2 YFSETQ. The CDR3 loop is CASKLEAGISGDQETQYF. For the CDR3, the DNA is TGCGCCAGCAAGCTCGAGGCAGGGATTAGCGGGGACCAAGAGACCCAGTACTTC.

The chain is built from TRBV12-3 or TRBV12-4 and TRBJ2-3; no firm D call. With 5 bases removed from V and 1 base from J, the gap between germline ends came to 4 bases. The CDR3 totals 12 residues. The CDR3 reads CASSHRTDTQYF. CDR3 bases: TGTGCCAGCAGTCACCGCACAGATACGCAGTATTTT.

This clonotype was found a few times. V is TRBV25-1 and J is TRBJ2-7, with a weak D call TRBD1 (6 bases). Trimming shortened V by 5 bases and J by 3 bases, and 20 bases separated the two germline ends. Germline CDR1 reads MGHDK; CDR2 reads SYGVNS. The CDR3 is made up of 16 amino acids. CDR3 sequence (DNA): TGTGCCAGCAGTTGGAAAAACGACAGGCCTCGCTACGAGCAGTACGTC. Its translation is CASSWKNDRPRYEQYV.

This clonotype was detected only a few times. V is TRBV23-1 and J is TRBJ2-1; D call uncertain. TRBV23-1 is placed among ORFs of uncertain function. Trimming took 2 bases from V and 8 from J, leaving 7 bases between them. This CDR3 contains 12 residues. The CDR3 region is CASSQKYHEQFF. CDR3 nucleotides: TGCGCCAGCAGTCAAAAATACCATGAGCAGTTCTTC.

V usage is TRBV7-9 and J usage is TRBJ2-1; D is possibly TRBD2 (6 bases). V shed 5 bases and J shed 5 bases, with 19 bases lying between them. CDR1 and CDR2 (germline): SEHNR, FQNEAQ (reference sequence). The CDR3 consists of 16 residues. CDR3 residues: CASSPGDSHRHNEQFF. CDR3 in DNA: TGTGCCAGCAGCCCGGGGGACTCCCATAGACACAATGAGCAGTTCTTC.

A few counts support this clonotype. A read error may account for a junction end that differs from germline. The J gene is TRBJ2-6, the V gene TRBV20-1; tentatively, D is TRBD2 (5 bases). The CDR3 spans 13 residues. Germline CDR1 is DFQATT and CDR2 is SNEGSKA (reference sequence). CDR3 DNA sequence: TGCAGTACTAGGGCCTCTGGGGCCAACGTCCTGACTTTC. Translating gives CSTRASGANVLTF.

In its sample, this clonotype was seen a few times. The chain combines TRBV5-1 with TRBJ2-1, with 11 bases aligning to TRBD1. The CDR3 runs 16 residues. Trimming removed 4 bases from V and 2 bases from J; junction bases left unmatched: 5. Germline loops: CDR1 SGHRS, CDR2 YFSETQ. CDR3 sequence: CASSLGQGAAYNEQFF. In DNA, the CDR3 is TGCGCCAGCAGCCTAGGACAGGGGGCTGCCTACAATGAGCAGTTCTTC.

The rearrangement joins TRBV4-1 to TRBJ2-2, with 10 bases identical to TRBD1. Germline loops: CDR1 MGHRA, CDR2 YSYEKL. J lost 4 bases, V lost 0 bases, and 8 bases had no gene match. This CDR3 spans 18 amino acids. The CDR3 loop reads CASSQETGQGHITGELFF. In nucleotides, the CDR3 is TGCGCCAGCAGCCAAGAGACGGGACAGGGGCATATCACCGGGGAGCTGTTTTTT.

The sample holds a few counts of this clonotype. This chain uses TRBV10-2 with TRBJ2-7; D call uncertain. The CDR3 has 16 amino acids. V was trimmed by 0 bases and J by 2 bases, leaving 14 bases between them. Germline values: CDR1 WSHSY, CDR2 SAAADI. The CDR3 spells CASSESGEIQAYEQYF. Here the CDR3 DNA reads TGCGCCAGCAGTGAGTCTGGAGAAATACAAGCCTACGAGCAGTACTTC.

V and J are TRBV6-5 and TRBJ2-7, with D hard to call. The CDR3 contains 14 residues. Germline lookup yields CDR1 MNHEY and CDR2 SVGAGI. Trimming left V 0 bases short and J 3 bases short, with 9 bases between. The CDR3 here is CASSYSAEYYEQYF. The CDR3 region has the DNA TGTGCCAGCAGTTACTCCGCGGAATACTACGAGCAGTACTTC.

The genes are TRBV3-1 and TRBJ2-5; 14 nucleotides line up with TRBD2. Germline loops: CDR1 LGHDT, CDR2 YNNKEL (reference sequence). V was pared by 5 bases and J by 4 bases, with 9 bases of the junction left unmatched. CDR3 length: 17 amino acids. The CDR3 DNA reads TGTGCCAGCAGCTTAAGACTAGCGGGAGGGCCTGGAGAGACCCAGTACTTC. Translation: CASSLRLAGGPGETQYF.

This chain links TRBV20-1 with TRBJ2-1; 8 bases fit TRBD1. The germline V gene encodes CDR1 DFQATT and CDR2 SNEGSKA (reference sequence). CDR3 length equals 15 residues. With 1 base clipped from V and 2 bases from J, the junction kept 4 bases outside the gene matches. The CDR3 DNA reads TGCAGTGCTAGAGTTCCAGGGGGCGCCTACAATGAGCAGTTCTTC. It translates to CSARVPGGAYNEQFF.